The 32 T cell receptor beta chains given below trace back to one sample, sequenced in a study of T-cell reconstitution after alpha-beta-depleted transplantation in children (dated by TCRdb to 2016 to 2018). The library was generated by PCR. Instrument used: Illumina HiSeq 2500. TCR library preparation used molecular barcoding, with unique molecular identifiers applied to normalize quantification of the TCRbeta repertoire. TCRdb trimmed public reads at Q25 via fastp, called clones via MiXCR and kept in-frame beta chains. Each record represents a unique CDR3 protein, reported with the most common genes and DNA among its rows. The sample table records roughly 420,000 distinct CDR3 sequences; around 15% of these occur just once. Together, the top ten hold roughly 29% of the sample. The treatment or condition label of this sample denotes: allogeneic hematopoietic cell transplantation with graft depleted of TCRalphabeta T cells and CD19 B cells.

The source was PBMCs, mostly from graft donor cells, collected 360 days after TCRalphabeta/CD19-depleted stem cell transplant. The receptor source for this set is a boy under three years old who had a stem cell transplant for Wiskott-Aldrich syndrome, so the T cells may come from the graft donor.

This clonotype has just a few counts. The J gene is TRBJ1-5, the V gene TRBV2; a weak D match, TRBD1 (5 bases). The CDR3 length is 14 residues. From germline, CDR1 is SNHLY and CDR2 FYNNEI. V was clipped by 5 bases and J by 4 bases, with 12 bases between them. The CDR3 loop reads CASSSGFVNQPQHF. CDR3 sequence (DNA): TGTGCCAGCAGTTCAGGGTTCGTGAATCAGCCCCAGCATTTT.

This clonotype was seen a few times. The rearrangement joins TRBV20-1 to TRBJ2-3; 11 bases are a match to TRBD2. The CDR3 extends over 14 amino acids. J gave up 2 bases and V 5 bases, and 3 bases lay outside the gene matches. Germline V gene sequence: CDR1 DFQATT, CDR2 SNEGSKA (reference sequence). The CDR3 loop is CSAWTSGSTDTQYF. The CDR3 DNA follows: TGCAGTGCTTGGACTAGCGGGTCCACAGATACGCAGTATTTT.

Note on this clonotype: At one boundary the junction diverges from the germline segment, which might be a read error. V usage is TRBV5-4 and J usage is TRBJ2-7; D remains ambiguous. The germline V gene has CDR1 SGHNT and CDR2 YYREEE (reference sequence). The CDR3 extends over 13 amino acids. CDR3 sequence: CAISFEFSYEQYF. CDR3 nucleotides: TGTGCCATCAGCTTTGAGTTCTCCTACGAGCAGTACTTC.

The V gene is TRBV12-3 or TRBV12-4, the J gene TRBJ2-7; D is ambiguous. The CDR3 runs 13 residues. V shed 6 bases and J shed 2 bases, with 11 bases lying between them. CDR3 in DNA: TGTGCCAGCAGCCGTCGGGCTGCCTACGAGCAGTACTTC. Amino acid sequence: CASSRRAAYEQYF.

This clonotype was counted a few times. This chain links TRBV5-6 with TRBJ1-1; the match to TRBD1 covers 8 bases. The CDR3 totals 16 residues. CDR1 is SGHDT, CDR2 YYEEEE, per germline. The junction had 10 bases not matched to a gene; V was cut back by 5 bases and J by 1 base. CDR3 loop: CASSRPRTGRNTEAFF. CDR3 nucleotide sequence: TGTGCCAGCAGTCGACCTAGGACAGGGAGGAACACTGAAGCTTTCTTT.

There are a few counts of this clonotype. V gene TRBV10-3 combines with J gene TRBJ1-2; 8 nucleotides match TRBD1. Germline-derived CDR1 and CDR2 are ENHRY and SYGVKD. The length of the CDR3 is 15 residues. The ends lost 6 bases at V and 3 bases at J; junction bases unmatched: 9. The CDR3 DNA reads TGTGCCATCAGCGGGACAGGCCTCAGGGACTATGGCTACACCTTC. The encoded protein is CAISGTGLRDYGYTF.

This chain links TRBV20-1 with TRBJ2-3; 11 bases align to TRBD2. The V gene's germline CDR1 is DFQATT and CDR2 SNEGSKA (reference sequence). J lost 3 bases, V lost 8 bases, and 13 bases had no gene match. This CDR3 comprises 16 residues. In DNA form, the CDR3 reads TGCAGTCAGACCGTTCTAGCGGGGGGTGGGACAGATACGCAGTATTTT. Translated: CSQTVLAGGGTDTQYF.

This clonotype was seen a handful of times. The chain carries TRBV3-1 and TRBJ2-7, with 7 bases lining up with TRBD2. The V and J ends lost 1 base and 3 bases, in that order; junction bases with no gene match: 6. CDR1 is LGHDT, CDR2 YNNKEL, per germline (reference sequence). The CDR3 is 15 amino acids. The CDR3 bases are TGTGCCAGCAGCCAAGGGGCTAGCGGCCTCTACGAGCAGTACTTC. This codes for CASSQGASGLYEQYF.

This clonotype turned up a few times. V usage is TRBV18 and J usage is TRBJ2-5; D is unresolved. This CDR3 comprises 14 residues. CDR1 KGHSH and CDR2 LQKENI come from the germline V gene. Trimming stripped 6 bases from V and 2 bases from J, with 13 bases between. CDR3 sequence reads: CASSLLTAQETQYF. CDR3 DNA sequence: TGTGCCAGCTCCTTGTTGACGGCTCAAGAGACCCAGTACTTC.

This clonotype was seen a handful of times. CDR3 amino acids: CATSDLRDRGTDTQYF. As DNA, the CDR3 is TGTGCCACCAGTGATTTGAGGGACAGGGGCACAGATACGCAGTATTTT. The chain employs TRBV24-1 and TRBJ2-3; 9 nucleotides line up with TRBD1. The CDR3 has 16 residues. Germline CDR1 is KGHDR and CDR2 is SFDVKD. Losses at the gene ends were 0 bases for V and 1 base for J; bases not matched to a gene: 1.

The chain links TRBV19 to TRBJ2-3; D ambiguous. The CDR3 totals 15 residues. V lost 4 bases and J 5 bases, leaving 16 bases between the germline ends. Germline CDR1 reads LNHDA; CDR2 reads SQIVND (reference sequence). Here the CDR3 DNA reads TGTGCCAGTAGTAAAGGTCAACCCGGTCTAGATACGCAGTATTTT. Amino acid sequence: CASSKGQPGLDTQYF. The full variable domain, completed using reference TRBV19 and TRBJ2-3, is DGGITQSPKYLFRKEGQNVTLSCEQNLNHDAMYWYRQDPGQGLRLIYYSQIVNDFQKGDIAEGYSVSREKKESFPLTVTSAQKNPTAFYLCASSKGQPGLDTQYFGPGTRLTVL.

V gene TRBV18 combines with J gene TRBJ2-7, with D maybe TRBD2 (5 bases). Deletions cut 2 bases from V and 0 bases from J, with 8 bases between. Germline V lookup: CDR1 KGHSH, CDR2 LQKENI. The CDR3 extends over 14 amino acids. CDR3 residues: CASSPEGFSYEQYF. The CDR3, as DNA: TGTGCCAGCTCACCAGAGGGATTCTCCTACGAGCAGTACTTC.

This chain uses TRBV5-1 with TRBJ2-7; possibly TRBD1 for D (6 bases). V lost 5 bases to trimming and J lost 0 bases, with 9 bases between them. Germline V gene lookup returns CDR1 SGHRS and CDR2 YFSETQ. The CDR3 runs to 13 residues. CDR3 nucleotides: TGCGCCAGCAGATCGACAGGCTCCTACGAGCAGTACTTC. Its protein product is CASRSTGSYEQYF.

This clonotype was picked up a small number of times. This chain connects TRBV24-1 to TRBJ2-1; possibly TRBD2 for D (6 bases). The CDR3 has 19 residues. Germline-derived CDR1 and CDR2 are KGHDR and SFDVKD. Trimming left V 3 bases short and J 7 bases short, with 27 bases between. As DNA, the CDR3 is TGTGCCACCAGTGATCCCGCCCCTGGGAGGACCAAATGGGGGAATGAGCAGTTCTTC. Its translation is CATSDPAPGRTKWGNEQFF.

This clonotype has just a few counts. The V gene is TRBV19, the J gene TRBJ2-7, with 7 nucleotides matching TRBD1. The ends lost 10 bases at V and 1 base at J; junction bases unmatched: 7. CDR1 and CDR2 from the germline V gene are LNHDA and SQIVND (reference sequence). The CDR3 consists of 13 residues. The CDR3: CATKRGLSYEQYF. CDR3 coding DNA: TGTGCCACTAAGAGGGGGCTGTCCTACGAGCAGTACTTC.

This clonotype was counted only a few times. The chain recombines TRBV5-6 with TRBJ1-5; 7 nucleotides align to TRBD1. After removal of 2 bases from V and 4 bases from J, the junction contained 6 bases not matched to a gene. Germline values: CDR1 SGHDT, CDR2 YYEEEE. This CDR3 is 15 amino acids long. Here the CDR3 reads CASSFSRGRNQPQHF. The CDR3 DNA reads TGTGCCAGCAGCTTCAGTAGGGGGCGAAATCAGCCCCAGCATTTT.

This clonotype was observed a handful of times. This chain connects TRBV29-1 to TRBJ2-3; D not certain. Deletions cut 6 bases from V and 4 bases from J, with 14 bases between. This CDR3 is built from 13 residues. The germline CDR1 and CDR2 sequences are SQVTM and ANQGSEA. In DNA, the CDR3 is TGCAGCGTCTCGAACGGTCGACCAGATACGCAGTATTTT. It translates to CSVSNGRPDTQYF.

This clonotype appeared many times. The V call is TRBV10-3, the J call TRBJ1-1; no firm D call. Germline CDR1 is ENHRY and CDR2 is SYGVKD. The CDR3 totals 14 residues. Trimming cost V 1 base and J 3 bases, with 9 bases left between them. The CDR3 nucleotides read TGTGCCATCAGTGAGTGGGGAGCCCACACTGAAGCTTTCTTT. It specifies CAISEWGAHTEAFF.

The rearrangement uses TRBV2 and TRBJ1-1; D ambiguous. The V end was cut by 4 bases, the J end by 5 bases, with 8 bases between. The CDR3 spans 12 residues. Germline V lookup: CDR1 SNHLY, CDR2 FYNNEI. The CDR3 nucleotides read TGTGCCAGCAGTGGAGGGTGGACTGAAGCTTTCTTT. Translation: CASSGGWTEAFF. Complete variable domain (other parts from reference TRBV2 and TRBJ1-1): EPEVTQTPSHQVTQMGQEVILRCVPISNHLYFYWYRQILGQKVEFLVSFYNNEISEKSEIFDDQFSVERPDGSNFTLKIRSTKLEDSAMYFCASSGGWTEAFFGQGTRLTVV.

This clonotype was observed a few times. The chain is built from TRBV7-9 and TRBJ2-1; 7 nucleotides agree with TRBD2. In germline, CDR1 is SEHNR, CDR2 FQNEAQ (reference sequence). The V segment lost 5 bases and the J segment 0 bases; nucleotides outside the gene matches: 10. This CDR3 is built from 17 residues. CDR3 amino acids: CASSTRLAVFSYNEQFF. The CDR3 bases are TGTGCCAGCAGCACCAGGCTAGCGGTCTTCTCCTACAATGAGCAGTTCTTC.

J is TRBJ2-4 and V is TRBV12-3 or TRBV12-4; D call uncertain. This CDR3 contains 11 residues. The V end lost 3 bases, the J end lost 9 bases, and 6 bases lay between the germline ends. In DNA form, the CDR3 reads TGTGCCAGCAGTTTGGGGATCATTCAGTACTTC. It translates to CASSLGIIQYF.

The chain recombines TRBV27 with TRBJ2-3; TRBD2 matches 12 bases. V shed 5 bases, J shed 5 bases, and the junction held 5 bases outside the gene matches. The CDR3 runs 15 residues. In germline, CDR1 is MNHEY, CDR2 SMNVEV (reference sequence). The CDR3 DNA is TGTGCCAGCAGTCCTAGCGGGAGGGCCATAGATACGCAGTATTTT. Translated: CASSPSGRAIDTQYF.

This rearrangement joins TRBV6-5 to TRBJ2-1, with D unresolved. Per the germline V gene, CDR1 is MNHEY and CDR2 is SVGAGI. V was pared by 3 bases and J by 6 bases, with 6 bases between. This CDR3 region has 12 residues. CDR3 sequence: CASSYNGNEQFF. The CDR3 nucleotides are TGTGCCAGCAGTTATAATGGCAATGAGCAGTTCTTC.

This clonotype was seen more than once but under ten times. This chain uses TRBV5-1 with TRBJ2-5, with TRBD2 as a possible D gene (5 bases). The V gene's germline CDR1 is SGHRS and CDR2 YFSETQ. Trimming stripped 4 bases from V and 5 bases from J, with 12 bases between. CDR3 length equals 13 residues. CDR3 sequence (DNA): TGCGCCAGCAGCGGACCGGGGTGGGAGACCCAGTACTTC. This codes for CASSGPGWETQYF.

The rearrangement uses TRBV20-1 and TRBJ2-1, with 12 bases matching TRBD2. Germline lookup yields CDR1 DFQATT and CDR2 SNEGSKA (reference sequence). Trimming took 5 bases from V and 3 from J; bases not matched to a gene: 2. The CDR3 is made up of 14 amino acids. The CDR3 sequence is CSAWTSGIYNEQFF. The CDR3 DNA reads as TGCAGTGCTTGGACTAGCGGGATCTACAATGAGCAGTTCTTC.

The chain recombines TRBV27 with TRBJ2-5; weak D call: TRBD1 (5 bases). Germline CDR1 and CDR2: MNHEY and SMNVEV (reference sequence). This CDR3 has 15 amino acids. The V gene lost 1 base and the J gene lost 5 bases, with 14 bases spanning the gap. In DNA, the CDR3 is TGTGCCAGCAGTTTATTTGGCAGGGAATGGGAGACCCAGTACTTC. Residues: CASSLFGREWETQYF.

This clonotype was seen many times. The chain joins TRBV7-2 to TRBJ2-2; tentatively, D is TRBD2 (6 bases). This CDR3 has 15 residues. Germline assignment: CDR1 SGHTA and CDR2 FQGNSA. Trimming left V 3 bases short and J 1 base short, with 9 bases between. CDR3 amino acids: CASSFGSGNTGELFF. CDR3 DNA sequence: TGTGCCAGCAGCTTCGGTAGCGGGAACACCGGGGAGCTGTTTTTT.

This clonotype was seen more than once but under ten times. The rearrangement joins TRBV13 to TRBJ2-1, with TRBD2 matching 7 bases. The CDR3 loop spans 17 amino acids. In germline, CDR1 is PRHDT, CDR2 FYEKMQ (reference sequence). The ends lost 5 bases at V and 3 bases at J; junction bases unmatched: 13. CDR3 sequence: CASSPRKGRVRYNEQFF. In DNA form, the CDR3 reads TGTGCCAGCAGCCCCCGCAAGGGGAGGGTCCGCTACAATGAGCAGTTCTTC.

This clonotype has only a few counts. The V gene is TRBV4-1, the J gene TRBJ2-2; TRBD1 agrees at 7 bases. V trimming: 6 bases; J trimming: 4 bases; junction bases outside the gene matches: 20. Per germline, CDR1 MGHRA and CDR2 YSYEKL. The CDR3 spans 19 residues. The CDR3 nucleotides read TGCGCCAGCAGAAAATGGGGGCCCACAGGGGCAGTAGGCACCGGGGAGCTGTTTTTT. Amino acid sequence: CASRKWGPTGAVGTGELFF.

This clonotype was found a few times. The chain has TRBV4-1 and TRBJ2-1, with a weak D call TRBD1 (6 bases). The CDR3 is 13 amino acids. Germline V lookup: CDR1 MGHRA, CDR2 YSYEKL. Trimming removed 4 bases from V and 10 bases from J, with 14 bases in between. The CDR3 here is CASSLKHTGEQFF. The DNA for the CDR3 is TGCGCCAGCAGCCTCAAGCATACAGGGGAGCAGTTCTTC.

This clonotype was picked up a small number of times. V usage is TRBV29-1 and J usage is TRBJ2-1; 9 bases agree with TRBD1. This CDR3 is built from 13 residues. Germline lookup yields CDR1 SQVTM and CDR2 ANQGSEA. V lost 7 bases and J lost 5; bases outside the gene matches: 6. The CDR3 loop reads CSGGTGPDNEQFF. In nucleotides, the CDR3 is TGCAGCGGAGGGACAGGGCCCGACAATGAGCAGTTCTTC.

The J gene is TRBJ2-7, the V gene TRBV27, with D possibly matching TRBD1 (6 bases). The CDR3 covers 12 residues. Germline V lookup: CDR1 MNHEY, CDR2 SMNVEV (reference sequence). Between the trimmed V and J ends, which lost 5 bases and 8 bases, there was a span of 13 bases. Here the CDR3 DNA reads TGTGCCAGCAGTGGGACACCCTTCAAGCAGTACTTC. As protein: CASSGTPFKQYF.